This entry lists 15 T cell receptor beta chains sequenced from one sample in a study of blood T cells in healthy people across ages. A second PCR of about 6 to 12 cycles used a sample-barcoded 5' primer and a J-beta primer mix. TCRdb ran MiXCR on the 5' RACE reads and lists one entry per CDR3 protein. The sample comprises over 1,300,000 distinct CDR3 sequences, around 55% of which are singletons, and approximately 7% rests with the top ten. Input material: blood. The source is a man aged 18 to 29 in good health.

The table lists this clonotype with many counts. The gene calls are TRBV4-3 and TRBJ2-7; possible D gene TRBD2, 6 bases. This CDR3 has 16 amino acids. CDR1 and CDR2 from the germline V gene are LGHNA and YSLEER. Trimming stripped 0 bases from V and 6 bases from J, with 18 bases between. CDR3 sequence: CASSQESGGASPEQYF. In nucleotides, the CDR3 is TGCGCCAGCAGCCAAGAAAGTGGAGGGGCTAGTCCCGAGCAGTACTTC.

The chain combines TRBV4-1 with TRBJ2-7, with D uncertain. The CDR3 spans 14 residues. Per the germline V gene, CDR1 is MGHRA and CDR2 is YSYEKL. Trimming removed 1 base at V and 5 bases at J, with 12 bases between. The CDR3, as DNA: TGCGCCAGCAGCCAAGGTCTGGGTTACCACGAGCAGTACTTC. Translated, it gives CASSQGLGYHEQYF.

The J gene is TRBJ2-7, the V gene TRBV7-9; 10 nucleotides match TRBD2. CDR1 SEHNR and CDR2 FQNEAQ come from the germline V gene (reference sequence). With V trimmed by 7 bases and J by 4 bases, 7 bases remained unmatched. The CDR3 runs 14 residues. CDR3 bases: TGTGCCAGCACTGGGGCTAGCGGGAGTTACGAGCAGTACTTC. Amino acids: CASTGASGSYEQYF.

A word on this clonotype: Compared with germline, one end of the junction differs, possibly owing to a read error. The chain carries TRBV29-1 and TRBJ1-2; 7 nucleotides line up with TRBD1. The CDR3 loop spans 13 amino acids. Per germline, CDR1 SQVTM and CDR2 ANQGSEA. In nucleotides, the CDR3 is TGCAGCGGTGAATCGCGGGACAGCTATGGCTACACCTTC. Protein: CSGESRDSYGYTF.

This clonotype was detected only a few times. The chain links TRBV24-1 to TRBJ2-4; no clear D gene. The CDR3 contains 16 residues. V lost 4 bases, J lost 0 bases, and 12 bases lay in between. Germline loops: CDR1 KGHDR, CDR2 SFDVKD. The CDR3 sequence is CATSDTKTGAKNIQYF. In DNA, the CDR3 is TGTGCCACCAGTGACACGAAGACTGGAGCCAAAAACATTCAGTACTTC.

The rearrangement links TRBV20-1 to TRBJ2-4; D not resolved. The end of the DNA is better explained by TRBJ2-7, so the J call may be wrong. Germline V gene lookup returns CDR1 DFQATT and CDR2 SNEGSKA (reference sequence). The CDR3 has 15 amino acids. In DNA form, the CDR3 reads TGCAGTGCTAGAGGGGAAAAAGACTCAACCTACGAGCAGTACTTC. It yields the protein CSARGEKDSTYEQYF.

This chain uses TRBV6-5 with TRBJ2-3, with D possibly TRBD2 on 6 matching bases. Deletions cut 2 bases from V and 0 bases from J, with 9 bases between. CDR3 length: 15 residues. Germline loops: CDR1 MNHEY, CDR2 SVGAGI. The CDR3 DNA reads as TGTGCCAGCAGTTACACCGGGACTAGCACAGATACGCAGTATTTT. This encodes CASSYTGTSTDTQYF.

The chain employs TRBV7-9 and TRBJ2-5; D is perhaps TRBD2 (6 bases). V shed 5 bases and J shed 11 bases, with 18 bases lying between them. Germline assignment: CDR1 SEHNR and CDR2 FQNEAQ (reference sequence). The CDR3 is made up of 13 amino acids. Here the CDR3 DNA reads TGTGCCAGCAGCCCTAGGGCGGGAAATGAGCAGTACTTC. This sequence encodes CASSPRAGNEQYF.

This chain connects TRBV12-3 or TRBV12-4 to TRBJ2-5; D is undetermined. V lost 3 bases to trimming and J lost 5 bases, with 7 bases between them. The CDR3 runs to 12 residues. CDR3 loop: CASSFGMETQYF. The CDR3 nucleotides read TGTGCCAGCAGTTTTGGTATGGAGACCCAGTACTTC.

The chain has TRBV27 and TRBJ2-7; 7 bases align to TRBD1. V was clipped by 6 bases and J by 2 bases; unmatched bases: 10. CDR3 length: 15 residues. CDR1 and CDR2 (germline): MNHEY, SMNVEV (reference sequence). The CDR3 DNA reads as TGTGCCAGCAGGTTTACAGGGGTCCCAGCCTACGAGCAGTACTTC. This encodes CASRFTGVPAYEQYF.

This clonotype was seen at least ten times. This sequence joins TRBV4-1 and TRBJ1-2; D remains ambiguous. The germline gives CDR1 MGHRA, CDR2 YSYEKL. The CDR3 has 13 amino acids. Trimming shortened V by 1 base and J by 2 bases, and 5 bases separated the two germline ends. CDR3 DNA: TGCGCCAGCAGCCAAGGGGCAAACTATGGCTACACCTTC. Translating it yields CASSQGANYGYTF.

This clonotype came up a few times. The chain joins TRBV29-1 to TRBJ2-1; the match to TRBD2 covers 8 bases. V was clipped by 4 bases and J by 5 bases; unmatched bases: 10. Germline-derived CDR1 and CDR2 are SQVTM and ANQGSEA. The CDR3 is made up of 15 amino acids. This CDR3 is CSVVLLAVGDNEQFF. CDR3 DNA: TGCAGCGTTGTTTTACTAGCGGTCGGGGACAATGAGCAGTTCTTC.

The chain employs TRBV20-1 and TRBJ2-2; D call uncertain. V was clipped by 3 bases and J by 6 bases, with 11 bases between them. The CDR3 contains 13 residues. Germline assignment: CDR1 DFQATT and CDR2 SNEGSKA (reference sequence). DNA for the CDR3: TGCAGTGCTAGTAATTTGGGCCCCGGGGAGCTGTTTTTT. It yields the protein CSASNLGPGELFF.

This clonotype was recorded a few times. The J gene is TRBJ2-7, the V gene TRBV12-3 or TRBV12-4, with 11 bases aligning to TRBD1. The CDR3 consists of 13 residues. V shed 10 bases and J 4 bases; nucleotides not matched to a gene: 6. CDR3 residues: CATRDRGSYEQYF. The CDR3, as DNA: TGTGCCACCAGGGACAGGGGGTCATACGAGCAGTACTTC.

The gene calls are TRBV28 and TRBJ2-7; 9 bases fit TRBD1. The tail of the sequence fits TRBJ2-5 better, so the J call may be wrong. The V gene's germline CDR1 is MDHEN and CDR2 SYDVKM. The CDR3 consists of 15 residues. CDR3 nucleotide sequence: TGTGCCAGCAGTTTATTTGACAGGGGGGAAGAGACCCAGTACTTC. It encodes CASSLFDRGEETQYF.